The clone carrying this TCR beta chain was counted at least ten times. The source of the sample is a study of T-cell reconstitution after alpha-beta-depleted transplantation in children. It was with unique molecular identifiers that the TCRbeta library was prepared. TCRdb ran MiXCR on the PCR reads and lists one entry per CDR3 protein. This sample yields about 50,000 distinct CDR3 sequences, of which 5.5% to 7.5% are seen a single time; 30% to 35% belongs to the top ten. The germline gives CDR1 LGHNA, CDR2 YNFKEQ. CDR3 length: 16 amino acids. The V end was cut by 1 base, the J end by 5 bases, with 17 bases between.

Sample: PBMCs, mostly from graft donor cells, taken 60 days after TCRalphabeta/CD19-depleted stem cell transplant. This clonotype originated in a female patient aged 2-15 years who had a stem cell transplant for aplastic anemia, so the T cells may come from the graft donor. This chain connects TRBV4-2 to TRBJ1-1; a weak D match, TRBD1 (6 bases). The CDR3 bases are TGTGCCAGCAGCCAAGGAGCGCGGGGGGCAGGGACTGAAGCTTTCTTT. It codes for CASSQGARGAGTEAFF.